This passage covers 16 T cell receptor beta chains from one sample sequenced in a study of cytomegalovirus exposure and HLA in healthy donors. TCRdb's copy holds only in-frame clones and misses some; the assay was immunoSEQ multiplex PCR. This table holds tens of thousands of clones, 90% to 95% found once. The specimen sequenced was PBMCs. The receptors originated from a woman between 18 and 29 years old in good health and CMV-seropositive.

CDR3: CSLPEGAAAYEQYF. Written as DNA, the CDR3 is TGCAGCCTTCCGGAGGGGGCAGCCGCCTACGAGCAGTACTTC. J is TRBJ2-7 and V is TRBV29-1, with D possibly being TRBD1 (7 bases). The CDR3 sequence is 14 residues long. V lost 8 bases and J lost 2, with 19 bases in between. Germline V gene sequence: CDR1 SQVTM, CDR2 ANQGSEA.

This chain joins TRBV19 and TRBJ2-7; D perhaps matches TRBD1 (5 bases). The CDR3 totals 17 residues. Germline V gene sequence: CDR1 LNHDA, CDR2 SQIVND (reference sequence). V was cut by 6 bases and J by 2 bases, with 23 bases left in between. In nucleotides, the CDR3 is TGTGCCAGTAGCCAAGGGGTCTCCTGGTTGCTTCCCTACGAGCAGTACTTC. This encodes CASSQGVSWLLPYEQYF.

CDR3: CASSPSFAYNEQFF. The CDR3 nucleotides read TGTGCCAGCAGCCCGTCCTTCGCCTACAATGAGCAGTTCTTC. The V and J genes are TRBV11-3 and TRBJ2-1, with D uncertain. The CDR3 is 14 amino acids. CDR1 is SGHNT, CDR2 YENEEA, per germline. The V end was cut by 5 bases, the J end by 2 bases, with 10 bases between. The full variable domain, its missing parts supplied by reference TRBV11-3 and TRBJ2-1, is EAGVVQSPRYKIIEKKQPVAFWCNPISGHNTLYWYLQNLGQGPELLIRYENEEAVDDSQLPKDRFSAERLKGVDSTLKIQPAELGDSAVYLCASSPSFAYNEQFFGPGTRLTVL.

The V call is TRBV27, the J call TRBJ2-3, with D possibly matching TRBD2 (5 bases). The ends were cut back, 6 bases at V and 0 bases at J, with 10 bases in the middle. This CDR3 is built from 14 residues. Germline V gene lookup returns CDR1 MNHEY and CDR2 SMNVEV (reference sequence). CDR3 protein: CASRLAPSTDTQYF. For the CDR3, the DNA is TGTGCCAGCAGATTAGCGCCTAGCACAGATACGCAGTATTTT.

This clone appeared once. The chain links TRBV28 to TRBJ2-7; no firm D call. This CDR3 is built from 15 residues. In germline, CDR1 is MDHEN, CDR2 SYDVKM. Trimming shortened V by 3 bases and J by 2 bases, and 14 bases separated the two germline ends. The CDR3 DNA reads TGTGCCAGCAGTTTTCCACAGTCCCCGACCTACGAGCAGTACTTC. Amino acid sequence: CASSFPQSPTYEQYF. Using reference TRBV28 and TRBJ2-7 for the parts outside the CDR3, the full variable domain is DVKVTQSSRYLVKRTGEKVFLECVQDMDHENMFWYRQDPGLGLRLIYFSYDVKMKEKGDIPEGYSVSREKKERFSLILESASTNQTSMYLCASSFPQSPTYEQYFGPGTRLTVT.

The rearrangement joins TRBV5-1 to TRBJ1-1; D uncertain. The CDR3 has 13 amino acids. The germline CDR1 and CDR2 sequences are SGHRS and YFSETQ. Trimming shortened V by 6 bases and J by 3 bases, and 12 bases separated the two germline ends. The CDR3 DNA follows: TGCGCCAGCATGTTTTACGGGGACACTGAAGCTTTCTTT. This sequence encodes CASMFYGDTEAFF. The full variable domain, with the rest looked up from reference TRBV5-1 and TRBJ1-1, is KAGVTQTPRYLIKTRGQQVTLSCSPISGHRSVSWYQQTPGQGLQFLFEYFSETQRNKGNFPGRFSGRQFSNSRSEMNVSTLELGDSALYLCASMFYGDTEAFFGQGTRLTVV.

The chain couples TRBV19 to TRBJ1-5, with 12 bases aligning to TRBD1. The germline V gene has CDR1 LNHDA and CDR2 SQIVND (reference sequence). The V and J ends lost 1 base and 6 bases, in that order; junction bases with no gene match: 7. CDR3 size: 17 residues. CDR3 sequence (DNA): TGTGCCAGTAGTATAGTCCCCGGGACAGGGGGCAGTCAGCCCCAGCATTTT. Residues: CASSIVPGTGGSQPQHF.

The chain uses TRBV7-9 and TRBJ2-1; D possibly corresponds to TRBD1 (5 bases). Germline CDR1 and CDR2: SEHNR and FQNEAQ (reference sequence). V gave up 6 bases and J gave up 1 base, with 13 bases separating them. The CDR3 is made up of 15 amino acids. The CDR3 nucleotides read TGTGCCAGCAGGCAAGGGCACAGGTCCTACAATGAGCAGTTCTTC. Its protein product is CASRQGHRSYNEQFF.

This clone is a singleton in its sample. The chain recombines TRBV7-9 with TRBJ2-6; TRBD1 aligns across 7 bases. The CDR3 is 16 residues long. CDR1 and CDR2 (germline): SEHNR, FQNEAQ (reference sequence). Trimming at V came to 5 bases and at J to 2 bases, leaving 6 bases not matched to a gene. The CDR3 region has the DNA TGTGCCAGCAGCAACAGGGGAAGGACTGGGGCCAACGTCCTGACTTTC. Translated, it gives CASSNRGRTGANVLTF. The variable domain in full, completed from reference TRBV7-9 and TRBJ2-6, reads DTGVSQNPRHKITKRGQNVTFRCDPISEHNRLYWYRQTLGQGPEFLTYFQNEAQLEKSRLLSDRFSAERPKGSFSTLEIQRTEQGDSAMYLCASSNRGRTGANVLTFGAGSRLTVL.

On this clone: A junction boundary mismatches the germline segment, possibly from a read error. This sequence joins TRBV19 and TRBJ2-2; unclear D gene. The CDR3 consists of 14 residues. Germline lookup yields CDR1 LNHDA and CDR2 SQIVND (reference sequence). Here the CDR3 DNA reads TGTGCCAGTAGTGTCTCCGAAACTACCGAGGAGCTGTTTTTT. It translates to CASSVSETTEELFF. The full variable domain, with the rest looked up from reference TRBV19 and TRBJ2-2, is DGGITQSPKYLFRKEGQNVTLSCEQNLNHDAMYWYRQDPGQGLRLIYYSQIVNDFQKGDIAEGYSVSREKKESFPLTVTSAQKNPTAFYLCASSVSETTEELFFGEGSRLTVL.

This chain links TRBV4-1 with TRBJ2-1; TRBD2 matches 10 bases. The V gene end was trimmed by 3 bases and the J gene end by 3 bases; junction bases not matched to a gene: 2. CDR1 is MGHRA and CDR2 is YSYEKL in the germline V gene. The CDR3 has 15 residues. The CDR3 loop is CASSHRTSGYNEQFF. As DNA, the CDR3 is TGCGCCAGCAGCCATAGGACTAGCGGCTACAATGAGCAGTTCTTC.

The chain joins TRBV6-5 to TRBJ2-3, with D maybe TRBD2 (5 bases). CDR1 and CDR2 from the germline V gene are MNHEY and SVGAGI. This CDR3 region has 14 residues. Trimming removed 2 bases from V and 5 bases from J, with 11 bases in between. The CDR3 loop reads CASSYAAAGDTQYF. CDR3 sequence (DNA): TGTGCCAGCAGTTACGCCGCGGCGGGAGATACGCAGTATTTT.

This clone was observed a few times. This rearrangement joins TRBV14 to TRBJ2-3; D is possibly TRBD1 (6 bases). V dropped 1 base and J dropped 2 bases, with 7 bases sitting between them. This CDR3 comprises 14 residues. Germline-derived CDR1 and CDR2 are SGHDN and FVKESK. The chain's CDR3 is CASSQVGATDTQYF. CDR3 bases: TGTGCCAGCAGCCAAGTGGGGGCCACAGATACGCAGTATTTT.

The gene calls are TRBV9 and TRBJ1-2, with 10 bases matching TRBD1. CDR1 and CDR2 (germline): SGDLS, YYNGEE. The V and J ends lost 3 bases and 2 bases, in that order; junction bases with no gene match: 4. This CDR3 has 15 residues. Here the CDR3 DNA reads TGTGCCAGCAGCGAAGGGACAGGGGTGAACTATGGCTACACCTTC. This sequence encodes CASSEGTGVNYGYTF.

V is TRBV28 and J is TRBJ1-5; no clear D. Germline assignment: CDR1 MDHEN and CDR2 SYDVKM. The CDR3 totals 15 residues. The V end lost 5 bases, the J end lost 1 base, and 12 bases lay between the germline ends. Here the CDR3 reads CASSPDIASNQPQHF. The CDR3 bases are TGTGCCAGCAGTCCCGATATAGCAAGCAATCAGCCCCAGCATTTT.

This chain joins TRBV4-1 and TRBJ2-3, with 7 positions matching TRBD2. CDR1 and CDR2 from the germline V gene are MGHRA and YSYEKL. V trimming: 6 bases; J trimming: 4 bases; junction bases outside the gene matches: 13. The CDR3 is made up of 16 amino acids. The CDR3 DNA reads TGCGCCAGCAGTCGCAAGGGAGGGGTTTCGGCAGATACGCAGTATTTT. It yields the protein CASSRKGGVSADTQYF.